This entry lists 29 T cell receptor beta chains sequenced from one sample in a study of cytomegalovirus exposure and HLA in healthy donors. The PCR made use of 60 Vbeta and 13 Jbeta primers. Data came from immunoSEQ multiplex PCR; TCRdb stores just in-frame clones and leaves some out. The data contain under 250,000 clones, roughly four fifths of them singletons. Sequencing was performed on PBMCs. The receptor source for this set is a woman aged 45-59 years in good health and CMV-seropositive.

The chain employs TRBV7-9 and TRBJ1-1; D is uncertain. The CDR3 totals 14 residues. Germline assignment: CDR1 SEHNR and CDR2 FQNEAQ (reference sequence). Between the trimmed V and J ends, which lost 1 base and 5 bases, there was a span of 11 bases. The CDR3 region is CASSLVRSGTEAFF. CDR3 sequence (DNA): TGTGCCAGCAGCTTAGTCCGGAGTGGAACTGAAGCTTTCTTT.

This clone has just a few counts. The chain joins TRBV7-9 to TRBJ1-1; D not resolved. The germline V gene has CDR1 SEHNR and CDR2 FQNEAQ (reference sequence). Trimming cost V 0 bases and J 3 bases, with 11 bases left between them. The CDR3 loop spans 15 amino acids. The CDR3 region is CASSLAWSVDTEAFF. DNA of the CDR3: TGTGCCAGCAGCTTAGCGTGGAGTGTGGACACTGAAGCTTTCTTT.

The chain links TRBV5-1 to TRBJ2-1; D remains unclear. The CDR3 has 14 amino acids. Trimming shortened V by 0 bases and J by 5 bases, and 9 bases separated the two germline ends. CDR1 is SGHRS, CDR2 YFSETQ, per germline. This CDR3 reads CASSLEPVNNEQFF. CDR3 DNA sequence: TGCGCCAGCAGCTTGGAGCCGGTTAACAATGAGCAGTTCTTC. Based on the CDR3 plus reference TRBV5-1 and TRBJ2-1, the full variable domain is KAGVTQTPRYLIKTRGQQVTLSCSPISGHRSVSWYQQTPGQGLQFLFEYFSETQRNKGNFPGRFSGRQFSNSRSEMNVSTLELGDSALYLCASSLEPVNNEQFFGPGTRLTVL.

The CDR3 coding sequence is TGTGCCAGCAGCCGAGGACAGGGGGCGAACCTAAAAGAGACCCAGTACTTC. This gives the protein CASSRGQGANLKETQYF. The chain joins TRBV5-4 to TRBJ2-5; 11 nucleotides line up with TRBD1. The CDR3 is 17 amino acids. Trimming at V came to 4 bases and at J to 3 bases, leaving 11 bases not matched to a gene. From germline, CDR1 is SGHNT and CDR2 YYREEE (reference sequence).

The CDR3: CASSLGQGRNEQYF. Here the CDR3 DNA reads TGCGCCAGCAGCCTCGGACAGGGTAGAAACGAGCAGTACTTC. J is TRBJ2-7 and V is TRBV5-1; TRBD1 matches at 8 bases. There are 14 residues in the CDR3. Trimming at V came to 4 bases and at J to 5 bases, leaving 8 bases not matched to a gene. From germline, CDR1 is SGHRS and CDR2 YFSETQ.

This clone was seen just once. The CDR3 protein is CASSWEGGDWAFF. The CDR3, as DNA: TGTGCCAGCAGCTGGGAAGGCGGGGATTGGGCTTTCTTT. This chain joins TRBV7-2 and TRBJ1-1, with D hard to call. The CDR3 loop spans 13 amino acids. Per germline, CDR1 SGHTA and CDR2 FQGNSA. V dropped 4 bases and J dropped 11 bases, with 17 bases sitting between them. Complete variable domain (other parts from reference TRBV7-2 and TRBJ1-1): GAGVSQSPSNKVTEKGKDVELRCDPISGHTALYWYRQSLGQGLEFLIYFQGNSAPDKSGLPSDRFSAERTGGSVSTLTIQRTQQEDSAVYLCASSWEGGDWAFFGQGTRLTVV.

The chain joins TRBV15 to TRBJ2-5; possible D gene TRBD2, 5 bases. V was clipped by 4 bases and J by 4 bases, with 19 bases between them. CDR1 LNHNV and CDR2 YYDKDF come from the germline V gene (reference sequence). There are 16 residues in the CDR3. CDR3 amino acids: CATSTLADGGRETQYF. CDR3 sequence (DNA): TGTGCCACCAGCACCCTGGCAGATGGAGGTAGAGAGACCCAGTACTTC.

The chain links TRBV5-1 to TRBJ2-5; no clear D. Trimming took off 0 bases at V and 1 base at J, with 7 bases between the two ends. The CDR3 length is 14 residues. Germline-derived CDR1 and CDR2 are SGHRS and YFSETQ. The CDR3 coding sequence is TGCGCCAGCAGCTTGGGGTCAGGCCAAGAGACCCAGTACTTC. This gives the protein CASSLGSGQETQYF.

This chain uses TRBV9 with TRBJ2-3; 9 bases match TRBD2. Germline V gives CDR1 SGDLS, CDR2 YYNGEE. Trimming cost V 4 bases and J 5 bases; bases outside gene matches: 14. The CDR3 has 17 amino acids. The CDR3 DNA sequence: TGTGCCAGCAGCACGAGAACAGCAGCGGGGGGCAGAGATACGCAGTATTTT. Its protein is CASSTRTAAGGRDTQYF.

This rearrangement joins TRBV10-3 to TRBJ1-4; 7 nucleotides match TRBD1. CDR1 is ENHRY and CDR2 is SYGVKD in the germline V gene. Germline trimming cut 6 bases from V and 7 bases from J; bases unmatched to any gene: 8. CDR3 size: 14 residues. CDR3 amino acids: CAISATGAGEKLFF. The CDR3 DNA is TGTGCCATCAGCGCAACAGGGGCGGGTGAAAAACTGTTTTTT.

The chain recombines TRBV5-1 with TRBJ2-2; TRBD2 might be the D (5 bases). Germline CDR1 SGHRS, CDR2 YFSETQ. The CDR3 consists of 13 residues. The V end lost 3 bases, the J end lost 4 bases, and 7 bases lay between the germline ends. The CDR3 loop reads CASSSEGTGELFF. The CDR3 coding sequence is TGCGCCAGCAGCTCCGAGGGCACCGGGGAGCTGTTTTTT.

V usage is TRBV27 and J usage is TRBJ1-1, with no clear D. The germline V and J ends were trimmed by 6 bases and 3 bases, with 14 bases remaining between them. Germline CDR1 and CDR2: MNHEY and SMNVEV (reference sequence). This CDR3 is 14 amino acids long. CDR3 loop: CASRMEGEDTEAFF. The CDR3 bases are TGTGCCAGCAGGATGGAGGGCGAGGACACTGAAGCTTTCTTT.

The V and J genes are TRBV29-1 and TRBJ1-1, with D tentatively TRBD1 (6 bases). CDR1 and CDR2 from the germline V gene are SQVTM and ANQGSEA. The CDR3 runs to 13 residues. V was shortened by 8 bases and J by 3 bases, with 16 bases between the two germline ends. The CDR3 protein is CSYRQEQDTEAFF. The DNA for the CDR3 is TGCAGCTACCGACAGGAGCAGGACACTGAAGCTTTCTTT.

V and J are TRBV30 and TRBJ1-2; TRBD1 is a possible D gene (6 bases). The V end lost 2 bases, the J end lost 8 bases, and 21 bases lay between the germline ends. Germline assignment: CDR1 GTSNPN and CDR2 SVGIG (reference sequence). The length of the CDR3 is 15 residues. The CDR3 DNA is TGTGCCTGGAGTCGAGGGGACATTTCCTCAGGGGGCTACACCTTC. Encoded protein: CAWSRGDISSGGYTF. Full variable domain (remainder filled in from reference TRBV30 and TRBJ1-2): SQTIHQWPATLVQPVGSPLSLECTVEGTSNPNLYWYRQAAGRGLQLLFYSVGIGQISSEVPQNLSASRPQDRQFILSSKKLLLSDSGFYLCAWSRGDISSGGYTFGSGTRLTVV.

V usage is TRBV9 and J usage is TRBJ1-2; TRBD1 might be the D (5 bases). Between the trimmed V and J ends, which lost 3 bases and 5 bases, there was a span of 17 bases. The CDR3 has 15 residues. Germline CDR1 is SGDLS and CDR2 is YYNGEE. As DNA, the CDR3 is TGTGCCAGCAGCGCACAGGAGGGGATCGGGTATGGCTACACCTTC. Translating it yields CASSAQEGIGYGYTF.

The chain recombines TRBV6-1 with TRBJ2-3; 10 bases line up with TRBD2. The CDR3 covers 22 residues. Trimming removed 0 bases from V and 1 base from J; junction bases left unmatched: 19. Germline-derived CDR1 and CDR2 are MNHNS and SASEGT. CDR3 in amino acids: CASSEAAGLGGASGGRTDTQYF. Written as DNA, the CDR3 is TGTGCCAGCAGTGAAGCTGCGGGCTTGGGGGGGGCTAGCGGGGGACGCACAGATACGCAGTATTTT.

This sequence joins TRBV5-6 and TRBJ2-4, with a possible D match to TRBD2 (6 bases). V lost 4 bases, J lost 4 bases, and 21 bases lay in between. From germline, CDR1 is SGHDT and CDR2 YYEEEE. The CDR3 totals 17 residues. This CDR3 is CASSRGGIQAGKNIQYF. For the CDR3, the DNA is TGTGCCAGCAGCAGAGGCGGAATCCAAGCGGGTAAAAACATTCAGTACTTC.

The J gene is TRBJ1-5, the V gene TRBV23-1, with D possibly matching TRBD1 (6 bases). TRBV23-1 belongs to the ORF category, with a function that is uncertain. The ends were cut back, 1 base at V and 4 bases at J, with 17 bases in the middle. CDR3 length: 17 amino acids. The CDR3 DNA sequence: TGCGCCAGCAGTCAATTCAACATCCGACAGGATAATCAGCCCCAGCATTTT. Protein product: CASSQFNIRQDNQPQHF.

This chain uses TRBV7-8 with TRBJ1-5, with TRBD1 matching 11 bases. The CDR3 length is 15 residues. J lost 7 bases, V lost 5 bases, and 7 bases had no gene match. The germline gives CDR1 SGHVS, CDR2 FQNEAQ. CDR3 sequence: CASSADRGRGQPQHF. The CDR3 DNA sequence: TGTGCCAGCAGCGCGGACAGGGGGCGCGGACAGCCCCAGCATTTT.

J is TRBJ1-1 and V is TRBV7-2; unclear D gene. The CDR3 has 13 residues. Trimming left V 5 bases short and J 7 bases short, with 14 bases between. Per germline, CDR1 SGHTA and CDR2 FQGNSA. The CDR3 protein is CASSPSPGDEAFF. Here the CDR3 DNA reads TGTGCCAGCAGCCCGTCGCCCGGGGATGAAGCTTTCTTT.

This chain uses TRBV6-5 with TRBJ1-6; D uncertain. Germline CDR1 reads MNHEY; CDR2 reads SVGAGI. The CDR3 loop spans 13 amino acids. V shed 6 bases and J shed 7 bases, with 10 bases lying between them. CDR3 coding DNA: TGTGCCAGCAGCTGGGAGAAAAATTCACCCCTCCACTTT. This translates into CASSWEKNSPLHF.

The CDR3 DNA follows: TGTGCCAGCAGTGAACGGGGGAATGAGCAGTTCTTC. Translating it yields CASSERGNEQFF. The J gene is TRBJ2-1, the V gene TRBV6-1, with a weak D call TRBD2 (6 bases). This CDR3 spans 12 amino acids. The V end lost 2 bases, the J end lost 7 bases, and 6 bases lay between the germline ends. The germline V gene encodes CDR1 MNHNS and CDR2 SASEGT.

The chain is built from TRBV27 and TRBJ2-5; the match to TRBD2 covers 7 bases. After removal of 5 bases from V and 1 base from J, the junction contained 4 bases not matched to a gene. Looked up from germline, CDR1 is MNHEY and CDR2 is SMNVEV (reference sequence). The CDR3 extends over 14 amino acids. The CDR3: CASSGLAAQETQYF. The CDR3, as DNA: TGTGCCAGCAGTGGGCTAGCGGCCCAAGAGACCCAGTACTTC.

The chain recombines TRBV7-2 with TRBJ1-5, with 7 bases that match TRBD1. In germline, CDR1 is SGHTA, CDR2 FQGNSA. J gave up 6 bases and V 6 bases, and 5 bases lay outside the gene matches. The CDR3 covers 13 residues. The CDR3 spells CASSGQARQPQHF. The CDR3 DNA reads TGTGCCAGCAGTGGACAGGCCCGTCAGCCCCAGCATTTT. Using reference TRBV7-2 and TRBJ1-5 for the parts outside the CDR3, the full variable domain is GAGVSQSPSNKVTEKGKDVELRCDPISGHTALYWYRQSLGQGLEFLIYFQGNSAPDKSGLPSDRFSAERTGGSVSTLTIQRTQQEDSAVYLCASSGQARQPQHFGDGTRLSIL.

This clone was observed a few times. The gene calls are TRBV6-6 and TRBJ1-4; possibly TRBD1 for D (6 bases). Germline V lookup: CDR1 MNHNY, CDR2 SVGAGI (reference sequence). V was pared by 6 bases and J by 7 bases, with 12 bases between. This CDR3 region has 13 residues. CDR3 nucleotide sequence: TGTGCCAGCAGCCGACAGGAGAGTGAAAAACTGTTTTTT. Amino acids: CASSRQESEKLFF.

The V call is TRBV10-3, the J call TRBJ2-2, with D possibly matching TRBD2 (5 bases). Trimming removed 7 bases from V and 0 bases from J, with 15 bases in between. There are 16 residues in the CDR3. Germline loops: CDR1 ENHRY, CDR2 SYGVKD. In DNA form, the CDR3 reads TGTGCCATCAAGGTACTGACCGGGGCGAACACCGGGGAGCTGTTTTTT. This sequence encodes CAIKVLTGANTGELFF.

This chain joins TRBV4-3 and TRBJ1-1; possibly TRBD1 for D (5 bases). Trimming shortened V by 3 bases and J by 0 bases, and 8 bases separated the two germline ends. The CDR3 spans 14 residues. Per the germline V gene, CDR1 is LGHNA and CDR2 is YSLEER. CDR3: CASSHRAMNTEAFF. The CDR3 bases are TGCGCCAGCAGCCACAGGGCCATGAACACTGAAGCTTTCTTT.

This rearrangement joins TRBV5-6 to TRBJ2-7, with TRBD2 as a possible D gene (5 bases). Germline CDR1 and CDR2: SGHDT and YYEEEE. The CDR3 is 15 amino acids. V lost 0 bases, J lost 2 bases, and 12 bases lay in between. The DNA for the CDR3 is TGTGCCAGCAGCTTGGGACTATCACACACCTACGAGCAGTACTTC. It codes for CASSLGLSHTYEQYF.

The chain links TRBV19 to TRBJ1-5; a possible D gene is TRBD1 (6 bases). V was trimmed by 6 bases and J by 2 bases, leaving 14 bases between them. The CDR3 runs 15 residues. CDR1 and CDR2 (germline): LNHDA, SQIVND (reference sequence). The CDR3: CASSPSRQGNQPQHF. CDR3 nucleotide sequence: TGTGCCAGTAGCCCTTCTCGACAGGGCAATCAGCCCCAGCATTTT.